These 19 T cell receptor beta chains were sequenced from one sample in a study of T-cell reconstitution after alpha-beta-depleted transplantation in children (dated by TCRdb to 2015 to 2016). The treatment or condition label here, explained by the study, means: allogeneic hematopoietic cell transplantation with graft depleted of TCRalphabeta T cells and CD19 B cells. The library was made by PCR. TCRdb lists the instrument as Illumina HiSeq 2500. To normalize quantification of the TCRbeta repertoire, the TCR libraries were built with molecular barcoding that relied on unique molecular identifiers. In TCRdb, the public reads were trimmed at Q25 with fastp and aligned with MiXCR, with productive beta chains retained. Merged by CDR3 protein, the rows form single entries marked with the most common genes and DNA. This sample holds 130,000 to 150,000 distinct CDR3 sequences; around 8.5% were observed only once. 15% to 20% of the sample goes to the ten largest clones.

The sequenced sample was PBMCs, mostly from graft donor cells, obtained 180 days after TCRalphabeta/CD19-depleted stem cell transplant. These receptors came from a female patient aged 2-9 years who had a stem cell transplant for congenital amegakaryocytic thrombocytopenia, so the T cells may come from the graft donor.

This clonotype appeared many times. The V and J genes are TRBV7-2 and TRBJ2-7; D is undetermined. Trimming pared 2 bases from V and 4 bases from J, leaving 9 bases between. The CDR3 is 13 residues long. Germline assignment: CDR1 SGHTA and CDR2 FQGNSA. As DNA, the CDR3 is TGTGCCAGCAGCTTAATATCCCCTTACGAGCAGTACTTC. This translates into CASSLISPYEQYF.

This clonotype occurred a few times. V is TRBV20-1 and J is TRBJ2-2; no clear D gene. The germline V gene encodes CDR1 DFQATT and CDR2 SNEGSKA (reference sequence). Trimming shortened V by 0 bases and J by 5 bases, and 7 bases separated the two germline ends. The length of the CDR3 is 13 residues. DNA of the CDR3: TGCAGTGCTAGAGATTGGCGGACCGGGGAGCTGTTTTTT. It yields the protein CSARDWRTGELFF.

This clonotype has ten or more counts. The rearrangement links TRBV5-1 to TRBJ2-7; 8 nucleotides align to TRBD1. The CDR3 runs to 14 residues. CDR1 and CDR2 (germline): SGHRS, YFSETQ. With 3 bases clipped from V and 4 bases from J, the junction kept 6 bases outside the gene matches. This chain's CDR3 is CASSSMDRAYEQYF. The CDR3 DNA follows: TGCGCCAGCAGCTCGATGGACAGGGCTTACGAGCAGTACTTC.

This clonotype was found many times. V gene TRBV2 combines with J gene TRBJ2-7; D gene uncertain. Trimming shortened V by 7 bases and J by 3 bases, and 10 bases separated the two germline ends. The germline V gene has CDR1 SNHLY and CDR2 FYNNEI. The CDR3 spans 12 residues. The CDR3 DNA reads TGTGCCAGCACCCGGAATAACTACGAGCAGTACTTC. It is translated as CASTRNNYEQYF.

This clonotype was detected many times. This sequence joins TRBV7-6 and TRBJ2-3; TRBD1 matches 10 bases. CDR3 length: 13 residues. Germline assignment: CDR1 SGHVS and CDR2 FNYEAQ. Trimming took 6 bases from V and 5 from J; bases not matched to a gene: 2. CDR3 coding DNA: TGTGCCAGCAGGCGGGACAGGGGAGATACGCAGTATTTT. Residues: CASRRDRGDTQYF. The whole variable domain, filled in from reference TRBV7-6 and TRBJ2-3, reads GAGVSQSPRYKVTKRGQDVALRCDPISGHVSLYWYRQALGQGPEFLTYFNYEAQQDKSGLPNDRFSAERPEGSISTLTIQRTEQRDSAMYRCASRRDRGDTQYFGPGTRLTVL.

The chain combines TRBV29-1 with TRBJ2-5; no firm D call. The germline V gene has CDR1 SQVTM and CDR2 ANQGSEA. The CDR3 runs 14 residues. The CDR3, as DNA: TGCGCCAGGATGGAAACCCGGGTAGCAGAGACCCAGTACTTC. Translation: CARMETRVAETQYF.

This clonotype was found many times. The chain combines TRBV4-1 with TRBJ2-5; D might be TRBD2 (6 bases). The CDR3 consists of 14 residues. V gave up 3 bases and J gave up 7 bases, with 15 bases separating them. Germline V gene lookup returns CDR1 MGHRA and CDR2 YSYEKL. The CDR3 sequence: CASSQRWEEWTQYF. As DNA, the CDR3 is TGCGCCAGCAGCCAGAGGTGGGAGGAGTGGACCCAGTACTTC.

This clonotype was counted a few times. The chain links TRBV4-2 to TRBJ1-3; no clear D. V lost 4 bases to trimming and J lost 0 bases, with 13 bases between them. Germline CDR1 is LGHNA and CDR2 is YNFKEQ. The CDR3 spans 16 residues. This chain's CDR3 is CASSRLEADSGNTIYF. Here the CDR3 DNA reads TGTGCCAGCAGCCGGCTGGAGGCTGACTCTGGAAACACCATATATTTT.

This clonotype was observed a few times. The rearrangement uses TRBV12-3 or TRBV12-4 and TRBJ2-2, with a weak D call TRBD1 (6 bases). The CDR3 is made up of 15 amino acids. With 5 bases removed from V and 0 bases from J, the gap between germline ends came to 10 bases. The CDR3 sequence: CASSPQGANTGELFF. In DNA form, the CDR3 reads TGTGCCAGCAGTCCACAGGGCGCGAACACCGGGGAGCTGTTTTTT.

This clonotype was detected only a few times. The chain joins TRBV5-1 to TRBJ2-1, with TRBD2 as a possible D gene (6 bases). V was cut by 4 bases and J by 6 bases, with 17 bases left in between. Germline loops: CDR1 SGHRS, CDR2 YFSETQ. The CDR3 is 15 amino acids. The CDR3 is CASSQRRRATNEQFF. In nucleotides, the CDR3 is TGCGCCAGCAGCCAGAGACGGAGGGCCACCAATGAGCAGTTCTTC.

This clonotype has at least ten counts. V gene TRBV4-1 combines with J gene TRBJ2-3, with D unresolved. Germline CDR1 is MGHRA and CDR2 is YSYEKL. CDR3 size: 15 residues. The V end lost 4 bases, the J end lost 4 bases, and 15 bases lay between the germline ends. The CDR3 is CASSLTDAAPDTQYF. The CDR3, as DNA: TGCGCCAGCAGCCTAACCGATGCGGCCCCAGATACGCAGTATTTT.

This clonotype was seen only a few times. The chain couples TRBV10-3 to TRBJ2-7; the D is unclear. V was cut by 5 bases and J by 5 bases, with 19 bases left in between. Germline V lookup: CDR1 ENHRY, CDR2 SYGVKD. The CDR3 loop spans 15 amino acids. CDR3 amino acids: CAISSSKSSDHEQYF. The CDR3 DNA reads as TGTGCCATCAGTTCAAGTAAGAGTTCGGATCACGAGCAGTACTTC.

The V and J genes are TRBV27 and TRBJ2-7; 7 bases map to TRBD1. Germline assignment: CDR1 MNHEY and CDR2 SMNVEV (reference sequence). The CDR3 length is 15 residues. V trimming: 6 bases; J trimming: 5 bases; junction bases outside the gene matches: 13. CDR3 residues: CASSPPPGQKNEQYF. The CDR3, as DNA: TGTGCCAGCAGCCCCCCCCCGGGACAGAAGAACGAGCAGTACTTC.

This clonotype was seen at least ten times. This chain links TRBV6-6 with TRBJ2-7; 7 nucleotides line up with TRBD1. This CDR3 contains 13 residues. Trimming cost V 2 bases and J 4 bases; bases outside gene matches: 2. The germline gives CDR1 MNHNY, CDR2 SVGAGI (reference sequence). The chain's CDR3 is CASSYGRGYEQYF. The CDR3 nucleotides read TGTGCCAGCAGTTACGGCAGGGGGTACGAGCAGTACTTC.

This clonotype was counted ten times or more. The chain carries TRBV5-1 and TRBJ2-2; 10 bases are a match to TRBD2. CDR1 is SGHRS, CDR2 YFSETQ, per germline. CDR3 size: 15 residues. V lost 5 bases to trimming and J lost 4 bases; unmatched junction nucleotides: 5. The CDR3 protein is CASRTSGLFTGELFF. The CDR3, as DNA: TGCGCCAGCAGGACTAGCGGGTTGTTCACCGGGGAGCTGTTTTTT.

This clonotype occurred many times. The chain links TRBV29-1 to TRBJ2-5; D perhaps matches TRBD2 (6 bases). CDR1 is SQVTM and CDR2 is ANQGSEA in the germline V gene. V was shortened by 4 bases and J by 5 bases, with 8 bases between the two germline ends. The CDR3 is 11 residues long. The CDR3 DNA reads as TGCAGCGTTGCGGGAGTGGAGACCCAGTACTTC. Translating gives CSVAGVETQYF.

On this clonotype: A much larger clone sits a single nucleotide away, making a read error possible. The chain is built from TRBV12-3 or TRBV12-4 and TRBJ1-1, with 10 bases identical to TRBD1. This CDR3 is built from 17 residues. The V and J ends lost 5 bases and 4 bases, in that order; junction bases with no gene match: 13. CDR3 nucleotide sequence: TGTGCCAGCAGTCCCCAGGACAGGGGGAAGGTGAGCACTGAAGCTTTCTTT. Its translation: CASSPQDRGKVSTEAFF.

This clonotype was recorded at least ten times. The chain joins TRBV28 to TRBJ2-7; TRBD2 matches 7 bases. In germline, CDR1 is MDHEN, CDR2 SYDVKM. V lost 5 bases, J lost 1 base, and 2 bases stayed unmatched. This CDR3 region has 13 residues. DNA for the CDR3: TGTGCCAGCAGTCCTAGCGGATCCTACGAGCAGTACTTC. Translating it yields CASSPSGSYEQYF.

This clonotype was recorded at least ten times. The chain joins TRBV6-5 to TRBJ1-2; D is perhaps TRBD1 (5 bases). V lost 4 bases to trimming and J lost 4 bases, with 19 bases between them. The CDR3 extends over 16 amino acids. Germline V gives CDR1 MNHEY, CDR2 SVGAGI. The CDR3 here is CASSLNRDRHVYGYTF. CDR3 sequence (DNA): TGTGCCAGCAGTTTAAACCGGGACCGCCACGTCTATGGCTACACCTTC.